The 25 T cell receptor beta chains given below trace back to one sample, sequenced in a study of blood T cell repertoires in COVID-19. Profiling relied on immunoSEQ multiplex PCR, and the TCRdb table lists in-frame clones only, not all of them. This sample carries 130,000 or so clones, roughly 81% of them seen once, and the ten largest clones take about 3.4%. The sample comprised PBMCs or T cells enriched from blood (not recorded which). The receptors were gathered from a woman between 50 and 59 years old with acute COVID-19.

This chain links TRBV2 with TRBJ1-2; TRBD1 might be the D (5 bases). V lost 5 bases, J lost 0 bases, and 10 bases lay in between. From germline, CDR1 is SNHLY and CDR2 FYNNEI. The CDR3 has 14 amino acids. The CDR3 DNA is TGTGCCAGCAGTTTTGTACAGGCTAACTATGGCTACACCTTC. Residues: CASSFVQANYGYTF.

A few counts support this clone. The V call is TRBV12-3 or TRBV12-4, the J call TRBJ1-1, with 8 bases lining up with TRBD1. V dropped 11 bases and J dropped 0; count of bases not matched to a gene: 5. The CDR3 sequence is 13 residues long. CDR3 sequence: CAQGAGVNTEAFF. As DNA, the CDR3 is TGTGCCCAGGGGGCTGGGGTGAACACTGAAGCTTTCTTT.

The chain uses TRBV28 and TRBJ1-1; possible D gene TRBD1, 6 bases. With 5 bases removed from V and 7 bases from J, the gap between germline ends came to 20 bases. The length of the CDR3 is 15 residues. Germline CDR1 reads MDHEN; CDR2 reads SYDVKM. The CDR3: CASSLPRRGRGEAFF. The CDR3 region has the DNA TGTGCCAGCAGTCTTCCCCGCAGGGGACGGGGTGAAGCTTTCTTT.

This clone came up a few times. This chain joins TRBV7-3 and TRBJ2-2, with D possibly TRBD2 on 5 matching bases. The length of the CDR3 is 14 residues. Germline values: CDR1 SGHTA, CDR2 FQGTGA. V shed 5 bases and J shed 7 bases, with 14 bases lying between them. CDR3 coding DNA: TGTGCCAGCAGCCAAGCGGTACTGGGCGGGGAGCTGTTTTTT. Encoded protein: CASSQAVLGGELFF. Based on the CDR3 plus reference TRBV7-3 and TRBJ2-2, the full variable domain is GAGVSQTPSNKVTEKGKYVELRCDPISGHTALYWYRQSLGQGPEFLIYFQGTGAADDSGLPNDRFFAVRPEGSVSTLKIQRTERGDSAVYLCASSQAVLGGELFFGEGSRLTVL.

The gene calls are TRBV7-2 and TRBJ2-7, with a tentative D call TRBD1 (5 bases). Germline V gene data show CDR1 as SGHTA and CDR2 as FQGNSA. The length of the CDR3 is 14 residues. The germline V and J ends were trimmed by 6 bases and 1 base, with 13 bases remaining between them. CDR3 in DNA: TGTGCCAGCAGTATAGCTGGGGCTTCCTACGAGCAGTACTTC. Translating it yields CASSIAGASYEQYF.

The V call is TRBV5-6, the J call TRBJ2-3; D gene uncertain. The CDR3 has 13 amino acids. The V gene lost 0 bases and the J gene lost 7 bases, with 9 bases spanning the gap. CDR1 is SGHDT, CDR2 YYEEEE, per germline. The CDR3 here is CASSLAGYYTQYF. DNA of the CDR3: TGTGCCAGCAGCTTGGCAGGTTATTATACGCAGTATTTT. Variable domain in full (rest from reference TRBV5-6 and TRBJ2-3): DAGVTQSPTHLIKTRGQQVTLRCSPKSGHDTVSWYQQALGQGPQFIFQYYEEEERQRGNFPDRFSGHQFPNYSSELNVNALLLGDSALYLCASSLAGYYTQYFGPGTRLTVL.

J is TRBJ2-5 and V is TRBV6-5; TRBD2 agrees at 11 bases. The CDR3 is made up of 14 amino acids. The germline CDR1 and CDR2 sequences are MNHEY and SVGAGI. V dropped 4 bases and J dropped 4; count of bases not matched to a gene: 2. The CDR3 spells CASSSTSGGETQYF. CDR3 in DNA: TGTGCCAGCAGTTCCACTAGCGGGGGAGAGACCCAGTACTTC.

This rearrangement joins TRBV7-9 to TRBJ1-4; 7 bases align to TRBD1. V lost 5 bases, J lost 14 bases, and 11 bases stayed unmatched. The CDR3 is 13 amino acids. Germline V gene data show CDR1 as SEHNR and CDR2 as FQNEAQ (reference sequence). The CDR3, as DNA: TGTGCCAGCAGCATTGGACAGGCTAGGAGTCTGTTTTTT. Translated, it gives CASSIGQARSLFF.

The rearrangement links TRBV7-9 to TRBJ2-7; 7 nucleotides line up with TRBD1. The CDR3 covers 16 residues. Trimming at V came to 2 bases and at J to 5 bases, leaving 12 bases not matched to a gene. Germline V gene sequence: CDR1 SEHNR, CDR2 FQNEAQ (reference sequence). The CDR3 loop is CASSLNRGYTVDEQYF. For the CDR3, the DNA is TGTGCCAGCAGCTTAAACAGGGGATATACGGTCGACGAGCAGTACTTC. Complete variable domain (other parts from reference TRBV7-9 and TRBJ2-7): DTGVSQNPRHKITKRGQNVTFRCDPISEHNRLYWYRQTLGQGPEFLTYFQNEAQLEKSRLLSDRFSAERPKGSFSTLEIQRTEQGDSAMYLCASSLNRGYTVDEQYFGPGTRLTVT.

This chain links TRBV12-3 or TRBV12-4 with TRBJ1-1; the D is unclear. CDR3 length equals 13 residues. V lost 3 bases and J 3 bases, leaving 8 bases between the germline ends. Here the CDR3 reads CASSLMSDTEAFF. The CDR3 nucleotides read TGTGCCAGCAGTTTGATGTCGGACACTGAAGCTTTCTTT.

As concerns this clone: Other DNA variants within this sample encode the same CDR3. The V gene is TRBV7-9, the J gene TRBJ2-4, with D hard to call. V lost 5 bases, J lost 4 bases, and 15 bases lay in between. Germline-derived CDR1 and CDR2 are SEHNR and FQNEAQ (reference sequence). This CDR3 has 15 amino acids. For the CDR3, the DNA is TGTGCCAGCAGCCCTGATGGCGGAGCGAAAAACATTCAGTACTTC. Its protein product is CASSPDGGAKNIQYF.

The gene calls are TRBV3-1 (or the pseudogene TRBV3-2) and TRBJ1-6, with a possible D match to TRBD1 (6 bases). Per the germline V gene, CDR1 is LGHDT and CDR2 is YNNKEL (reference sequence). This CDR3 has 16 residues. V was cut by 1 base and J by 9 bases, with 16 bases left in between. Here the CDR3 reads CASSQGGAGEGSPLHF. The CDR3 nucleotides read TGTGCCAGCAGCCAAGGAGGGGCAGGGGAGGGTTCACCCCTCCACTTT.

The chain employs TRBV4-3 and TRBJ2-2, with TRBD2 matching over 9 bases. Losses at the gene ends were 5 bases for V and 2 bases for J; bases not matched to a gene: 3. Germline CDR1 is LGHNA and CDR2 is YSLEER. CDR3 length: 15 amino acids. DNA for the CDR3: TGCGCCAGCAGCTTGGGACTAGCCAACACCGGGGAGCTGTTTTTT. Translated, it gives CASSLGLANTGELFF.

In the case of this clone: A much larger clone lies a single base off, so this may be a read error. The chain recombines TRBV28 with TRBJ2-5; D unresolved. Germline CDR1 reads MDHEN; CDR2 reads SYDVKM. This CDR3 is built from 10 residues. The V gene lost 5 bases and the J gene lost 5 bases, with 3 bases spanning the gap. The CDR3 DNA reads TGTGCCAGCAGTCGGGAGACCCAGTACTTC. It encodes CASSRETQYF. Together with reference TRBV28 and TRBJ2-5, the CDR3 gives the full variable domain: DVKVTQSSRYLVKRTGEKVFLECVQDMDHENMFWYRQDPGLGLRLIYFSYDVKMKEKGDIPEGYSVSREKKERFSLILESASTNQTSMYLCASSRETQYFGPGTRLLVL.

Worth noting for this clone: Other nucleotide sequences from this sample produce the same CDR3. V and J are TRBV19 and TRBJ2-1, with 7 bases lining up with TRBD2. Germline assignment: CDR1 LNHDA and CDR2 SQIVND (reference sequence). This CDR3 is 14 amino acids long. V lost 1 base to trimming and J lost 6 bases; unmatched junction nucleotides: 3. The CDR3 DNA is TGTGCCAGTAGTATAGCGGGAGGCCCCAATGAGCAGTTCTTC. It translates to CASSIAGGPNEQFF.

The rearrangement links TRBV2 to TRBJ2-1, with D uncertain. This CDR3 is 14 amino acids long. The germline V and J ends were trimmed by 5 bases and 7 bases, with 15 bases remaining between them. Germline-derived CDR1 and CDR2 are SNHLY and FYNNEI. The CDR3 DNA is TGTGCCAGCAGTCTAACCGCTTTCTCGAATGAGCAGTTCTTC. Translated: CASSLTAFSNEQFF.

CDR3 protein: CASRTAQGNTEAFF. CDR3 nucleotides: TGTGCCAGTAGGACTGCACAGGGGAACACTGAAGCTTTCTTT. The rearrangement uses TRBV19 and TRBJ1-1, with a tentative D call TRBD1 (6 bases). CDR1 and CDR2 (germline): LNHDA, SQIVND (reference sequence). Trimming removed 6 bases from V and 1 base from J, with 12 bases in between. The CDR3 is 14 amino acids.

In nucleotides, the CDR3 is TGTGCCATGGGGAGCACAGCAACTAATGAAAAACTGTTTTTT. It translates to CAMGSTATNEKLFF. The chain combines TRBV6-5 with TRBJ1-4; D is unclear. V was clipped by 10 bases and J by 0 bases, with 12 bases between them. This CDR3 region has 14 residues. CDR1 and CDR2 (germline): MNHEY, SVGAGI.

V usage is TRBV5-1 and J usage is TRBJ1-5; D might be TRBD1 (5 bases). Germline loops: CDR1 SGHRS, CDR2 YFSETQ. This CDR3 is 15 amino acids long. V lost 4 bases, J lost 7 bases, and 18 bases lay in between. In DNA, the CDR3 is TGCGCCAGCAGCCCCACGGCAGGGATCCAGCAGCCCCAGCATTTT. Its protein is CASSPTAGIQQPQHF.

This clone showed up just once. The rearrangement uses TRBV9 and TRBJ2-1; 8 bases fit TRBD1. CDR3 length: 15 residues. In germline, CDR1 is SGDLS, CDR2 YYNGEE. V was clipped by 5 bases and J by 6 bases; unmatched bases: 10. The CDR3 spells CASSATGTGINEQFF. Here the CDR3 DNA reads TGTGCCAGCAGTGCAACCGGGACAGGAATCAATGAGCAGTTCTTC.

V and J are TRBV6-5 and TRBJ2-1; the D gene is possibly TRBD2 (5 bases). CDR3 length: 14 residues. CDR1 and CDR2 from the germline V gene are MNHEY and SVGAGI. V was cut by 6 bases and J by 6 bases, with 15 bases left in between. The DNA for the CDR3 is TGTGCCAGCAGAGACTACACGGCCCGCAATGAGCAGTTCTTC. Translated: CASRDYTARNEQFF.

CDR3 coding DNA: TGTGCCAGCAGTACAGGGGCGCAATATGGCTACACCTTC. Translating it yields CASSTGAQYGYTF. The rearrangement links TRBV12-3 or TRBV12-4 to TRBJ1-2; 7 bases agree with TRBD1. V was clipped by 5 bases and J by 5 bases; unmatched bases: 5. This CDR3 spans 13 amino acids.

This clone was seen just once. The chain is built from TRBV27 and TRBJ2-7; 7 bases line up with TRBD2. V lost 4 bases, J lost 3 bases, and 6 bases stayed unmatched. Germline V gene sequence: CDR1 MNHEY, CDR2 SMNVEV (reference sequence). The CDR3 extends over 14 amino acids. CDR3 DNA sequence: TGTGCCAGCAGTTCCTCGGGAGGTCTCTACGAGCAGTACTTC. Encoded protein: CASSSSGGLYEQYF.

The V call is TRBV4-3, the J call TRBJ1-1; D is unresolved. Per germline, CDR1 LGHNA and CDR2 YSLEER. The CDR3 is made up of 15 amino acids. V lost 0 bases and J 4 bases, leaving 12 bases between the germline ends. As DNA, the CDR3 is TGCGCCAGCAGCCAAGAGAATCGGGGTATCACTGAAGCTTTCTTT. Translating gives CASSQENRGITEAFF.

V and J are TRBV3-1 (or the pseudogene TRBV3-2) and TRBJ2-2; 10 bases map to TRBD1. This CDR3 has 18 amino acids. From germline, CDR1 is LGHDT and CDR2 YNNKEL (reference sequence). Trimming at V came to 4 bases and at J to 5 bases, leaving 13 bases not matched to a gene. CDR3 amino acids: CASSPGQGTLPGTGELFF. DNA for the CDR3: TGTGCCAGCAGCCCGGGACAGGGGACCCTCCCGGGGACCGGGGAGCTGTTTTTT.